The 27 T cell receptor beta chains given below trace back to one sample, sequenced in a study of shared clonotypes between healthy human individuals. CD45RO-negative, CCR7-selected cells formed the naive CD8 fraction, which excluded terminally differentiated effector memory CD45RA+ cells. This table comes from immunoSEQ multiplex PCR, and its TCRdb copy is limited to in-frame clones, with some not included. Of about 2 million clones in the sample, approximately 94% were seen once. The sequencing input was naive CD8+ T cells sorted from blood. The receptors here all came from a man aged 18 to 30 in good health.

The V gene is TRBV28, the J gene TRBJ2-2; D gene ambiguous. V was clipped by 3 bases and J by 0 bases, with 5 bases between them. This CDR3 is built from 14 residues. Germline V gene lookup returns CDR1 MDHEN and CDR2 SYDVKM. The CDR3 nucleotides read TGTGCCAGCAGTTTCTCGTCGAACACCGGGGAGCTGTTTTTT. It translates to CASSFSSNTGELFF.

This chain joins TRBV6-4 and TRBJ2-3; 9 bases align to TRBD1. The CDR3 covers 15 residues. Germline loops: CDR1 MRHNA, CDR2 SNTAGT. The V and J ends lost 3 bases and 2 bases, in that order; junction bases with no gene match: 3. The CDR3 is CASSDRDRATDTQYF. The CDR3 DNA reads TGTGCCAGCAGTGATCGGGACAGGGCCACAGATACGCAGTATTTT.

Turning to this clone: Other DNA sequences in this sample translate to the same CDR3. The CDR3 coding sequence is TGTGCCAGCAGTGAGCTAGCGGGGGGTTACAATGAGCAGTTCTTC. As protein: CASSELAGGYNEQFF. V usage is TRBV6-1 and J usage is TRBJ2-1, with 11 bases matching TRBD2. The CDR3 spans 15 residues. Germline V gene lookup returns CDR1 MNHNS and CDR2 SASEGT. Losses at the gene ends were 3 bases for V and 4 bases for J; bases not matched to a gene: 2.

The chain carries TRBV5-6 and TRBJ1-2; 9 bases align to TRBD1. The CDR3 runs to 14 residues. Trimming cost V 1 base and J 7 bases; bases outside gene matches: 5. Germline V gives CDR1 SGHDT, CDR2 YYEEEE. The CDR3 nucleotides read TGTGCCAGCAGCTTGATGACAGGGGGTGGTGGCTACACCTTC. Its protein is CASSLMTGGGGYTF.

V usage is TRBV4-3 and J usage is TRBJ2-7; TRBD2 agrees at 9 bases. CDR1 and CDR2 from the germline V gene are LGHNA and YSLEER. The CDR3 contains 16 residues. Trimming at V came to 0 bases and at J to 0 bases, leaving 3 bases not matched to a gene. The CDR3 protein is CASSQETSGFSYEQYF. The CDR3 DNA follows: TGCGCCAGCAGCCAAGAAACTAGCGGGTTCTCCTACGAGCAGTACTTC.

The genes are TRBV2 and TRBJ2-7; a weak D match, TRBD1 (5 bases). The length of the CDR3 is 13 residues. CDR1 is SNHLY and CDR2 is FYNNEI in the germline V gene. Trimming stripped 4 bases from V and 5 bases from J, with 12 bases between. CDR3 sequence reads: CASSGSRRDEQYF. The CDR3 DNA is TGTGCCAGCAGTGGCTCCCGCAGGGACGAGCAGTACTTC.

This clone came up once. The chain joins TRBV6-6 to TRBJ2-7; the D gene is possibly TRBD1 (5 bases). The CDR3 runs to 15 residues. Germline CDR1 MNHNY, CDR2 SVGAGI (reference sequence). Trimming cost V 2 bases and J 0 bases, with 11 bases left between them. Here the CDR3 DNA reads TGTGCCAGCAGTTACGAACAGGCGTCCTCCTACGAGCAGTACTTC. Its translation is CASSYEQASSYEQYF.

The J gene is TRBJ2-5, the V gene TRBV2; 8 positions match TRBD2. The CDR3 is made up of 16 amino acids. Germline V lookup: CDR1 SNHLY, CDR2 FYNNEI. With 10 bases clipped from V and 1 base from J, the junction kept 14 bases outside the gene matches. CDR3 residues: CATLPSQGLGQETQYF. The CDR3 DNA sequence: TGTGCCACCCTTCCCAGCCAGGGACTAGGCCAAGAGACCCAGTACTTC.

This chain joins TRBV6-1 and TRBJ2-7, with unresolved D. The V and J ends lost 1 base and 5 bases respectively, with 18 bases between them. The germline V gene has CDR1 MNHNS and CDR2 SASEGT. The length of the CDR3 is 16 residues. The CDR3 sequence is CASSEEGSHLWDEQYF. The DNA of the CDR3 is TGTGCCAGCAGTGAAGAAGGGTCCCATTTGTGGGACGAGCAGTACTTC.

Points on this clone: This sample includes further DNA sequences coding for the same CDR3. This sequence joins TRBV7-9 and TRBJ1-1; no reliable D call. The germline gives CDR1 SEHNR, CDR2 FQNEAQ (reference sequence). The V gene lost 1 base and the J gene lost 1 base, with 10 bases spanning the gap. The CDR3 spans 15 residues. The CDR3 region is CASSLVGLGNTEAFF. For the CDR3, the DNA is TGTGCCAGCAGCTTAGTCGGGCTTGGGAACACTGAAGCTTTCTTT.

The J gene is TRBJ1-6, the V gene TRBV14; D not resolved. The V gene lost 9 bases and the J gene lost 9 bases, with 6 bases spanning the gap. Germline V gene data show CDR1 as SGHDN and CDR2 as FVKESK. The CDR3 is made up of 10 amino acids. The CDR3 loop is CASRSSPLHF. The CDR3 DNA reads TGTGCCAGTAGAAGTTCACCCCTCCACTTT.

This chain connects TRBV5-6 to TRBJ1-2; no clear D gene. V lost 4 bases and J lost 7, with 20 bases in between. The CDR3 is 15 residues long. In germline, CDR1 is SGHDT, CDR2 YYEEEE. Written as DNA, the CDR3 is TGTGCCAGCAGCGCCGGGAACCGGCTTATGCGTGGCTACACCTTC. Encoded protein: CASSAGNRLMRGYTF. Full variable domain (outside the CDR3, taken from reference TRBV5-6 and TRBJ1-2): DAGVTQSPTHLIKTRGQQVTLRCSPKSGHDTVSWYQQALGQGPQFIFQYYEEEERQRGNFPDRFSGHQFPNYSSELNVNALLLGDSALYLCASSAGNRLMRGYTFGSGTRLTVV.

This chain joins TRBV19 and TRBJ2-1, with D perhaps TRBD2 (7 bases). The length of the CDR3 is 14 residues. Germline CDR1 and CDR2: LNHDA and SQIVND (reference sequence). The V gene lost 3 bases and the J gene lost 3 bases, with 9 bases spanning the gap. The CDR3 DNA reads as TGTGCCAGTAGTATGGGGGGGCACTACAATGAGCAGTTCTTC. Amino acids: CASSMGGHYNEQFF.

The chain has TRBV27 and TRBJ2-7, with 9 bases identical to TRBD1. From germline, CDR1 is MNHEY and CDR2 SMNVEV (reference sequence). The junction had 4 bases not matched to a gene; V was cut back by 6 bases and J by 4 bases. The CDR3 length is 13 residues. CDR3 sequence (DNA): TGTGCCAGCAGGATGACAGGGGGGTACGAGCAGTACTTC. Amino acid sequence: CASRMTGGYEQYF.

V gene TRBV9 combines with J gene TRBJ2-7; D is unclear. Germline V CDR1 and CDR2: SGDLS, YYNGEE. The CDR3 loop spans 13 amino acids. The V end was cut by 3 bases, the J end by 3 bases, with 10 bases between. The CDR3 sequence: CASSAGPNYEQYF. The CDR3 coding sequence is TGTGCCAGCAGCGCAGGACCCAACTACGAGCAGTACTTC.

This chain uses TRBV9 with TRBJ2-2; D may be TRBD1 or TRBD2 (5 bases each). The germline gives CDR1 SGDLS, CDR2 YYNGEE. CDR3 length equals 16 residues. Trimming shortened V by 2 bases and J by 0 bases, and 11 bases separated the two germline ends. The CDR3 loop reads CASSVGDEANTGELFF. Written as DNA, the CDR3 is TGTGCCAGCAGCGTTGGGGACGAAGCGAACACCGGGGAGCTGTTTTTT.

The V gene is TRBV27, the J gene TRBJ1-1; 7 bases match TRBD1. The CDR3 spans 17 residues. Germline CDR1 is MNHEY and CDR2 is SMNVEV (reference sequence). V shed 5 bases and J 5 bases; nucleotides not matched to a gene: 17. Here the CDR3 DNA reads TGTGCCAGCAGTCTCCTCTCTCCTCAGGGGGTTGGGACTGAAGCTTTCTTT. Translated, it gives CASSLLSPQGVGTEAFF.

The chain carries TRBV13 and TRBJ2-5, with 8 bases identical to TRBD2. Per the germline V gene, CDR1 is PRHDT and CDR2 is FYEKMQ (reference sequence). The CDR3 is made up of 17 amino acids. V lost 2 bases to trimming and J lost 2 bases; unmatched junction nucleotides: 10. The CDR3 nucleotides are TGTGCCAGCAGCTTATTTGGTCTAGCGGGCCATCAAGAGACCCAGTACTTC. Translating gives CASSLFGLAGHQETQYF.

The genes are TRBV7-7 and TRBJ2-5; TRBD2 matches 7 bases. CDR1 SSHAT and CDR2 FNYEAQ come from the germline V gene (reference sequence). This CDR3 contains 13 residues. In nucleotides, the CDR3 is TGTGCTAGCGGGTTGGACGGACAAGAGACCCAGTACTTC. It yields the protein CASGLDGQETQYF.

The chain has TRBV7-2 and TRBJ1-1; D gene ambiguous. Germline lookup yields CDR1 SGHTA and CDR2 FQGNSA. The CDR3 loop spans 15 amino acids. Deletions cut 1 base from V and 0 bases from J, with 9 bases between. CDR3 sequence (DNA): TGTGCCAGCAGCTTAGGGTTGACTGTGAACACTGAAGCTTTCTTT. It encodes CASSLGLTVNTEAFF.

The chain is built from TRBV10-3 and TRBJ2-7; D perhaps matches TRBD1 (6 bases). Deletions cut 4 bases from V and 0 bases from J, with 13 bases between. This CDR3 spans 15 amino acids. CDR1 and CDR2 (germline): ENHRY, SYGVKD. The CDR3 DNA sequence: TGTGCCATCAGTGGGACAACAGGGAACTCCTACGAGCAGTACTTC. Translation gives CAISGTTGNSYEQYF.

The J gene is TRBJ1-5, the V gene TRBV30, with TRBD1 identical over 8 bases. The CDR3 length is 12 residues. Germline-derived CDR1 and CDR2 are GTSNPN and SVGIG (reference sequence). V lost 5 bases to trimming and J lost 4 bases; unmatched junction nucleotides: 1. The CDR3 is CAWGQGNQPQHF. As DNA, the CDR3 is TGTGCCTGGGGACAGGGAAATCAGCCCCAGCATTTT. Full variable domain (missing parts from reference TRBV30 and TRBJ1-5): SQTIHQWPATLVQPVGSPLSLECTVEGTSNPNLYWYRQAAGRGLQLLFYSVGIGQISSEVPQNLSASRPQDRQFILSSKKLLLSDSGFYLCAWGQGNQPQHFGDGTRLSIL.

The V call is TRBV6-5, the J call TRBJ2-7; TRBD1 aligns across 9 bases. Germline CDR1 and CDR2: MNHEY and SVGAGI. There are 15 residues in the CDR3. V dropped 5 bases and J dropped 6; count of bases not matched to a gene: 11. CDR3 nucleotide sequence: TGTGCCAGCAGTCCCTACTTACAGGGGGCTGGCGAGCAGTACTTC. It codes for CASSPYLQGAGEQYF.

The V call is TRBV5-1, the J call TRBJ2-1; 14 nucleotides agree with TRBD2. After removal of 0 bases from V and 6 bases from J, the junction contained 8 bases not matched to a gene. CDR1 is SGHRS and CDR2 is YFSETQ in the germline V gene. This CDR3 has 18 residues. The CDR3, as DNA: TGCGCCAGCAGCTTGGAGGGACTAGCGGGGGCCCCCCCCAATGAGCAGTTCTTC. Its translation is CASSLEGLAGAPPNEQFF.

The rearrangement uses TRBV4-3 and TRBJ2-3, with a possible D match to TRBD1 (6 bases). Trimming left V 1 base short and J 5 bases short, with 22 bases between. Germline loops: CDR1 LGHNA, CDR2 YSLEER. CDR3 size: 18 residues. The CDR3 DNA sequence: TGCGCCAGCAGCCAAGTCTTTGGGGGCCGCCTAGGTGGAGATACGCAGTATTTT. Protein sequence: CASSQVFGGRLGGDTQYF.

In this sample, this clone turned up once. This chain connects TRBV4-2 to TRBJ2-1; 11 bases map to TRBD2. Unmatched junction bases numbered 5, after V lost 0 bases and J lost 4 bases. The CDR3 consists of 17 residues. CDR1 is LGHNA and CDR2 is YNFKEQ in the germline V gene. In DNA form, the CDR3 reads TGTGCCAGCAGCCAAGATTCCGGGACTAGCGGTTACAATGAGCAGTTCTTC. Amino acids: CASSQDSGTSGYNEQFF.

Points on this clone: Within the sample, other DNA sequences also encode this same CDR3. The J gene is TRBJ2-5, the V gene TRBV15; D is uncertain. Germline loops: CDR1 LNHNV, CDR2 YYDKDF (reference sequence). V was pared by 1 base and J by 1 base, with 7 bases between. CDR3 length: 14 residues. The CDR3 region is CATSRGLVQETQYF. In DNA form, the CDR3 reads TGTGCCACCAGCAGAGGGCTAGTCCAAGAGACCCAGTACTTC.